This T cell receptor beta chain was documented in a study of T-cell reconstitution after alpha-beta-depleted transplantation in children. General study findings and limits: At the one-year point after transplant, T-cell counts and TCRbeta diversity were found to come mostly from T cells that had been newly produced. By about two months after transplant, alpha-beta T cells reportedly arose from several hundred graft clones that had expanded.

A TCRbeta library incorporating unique molecular identifiers was prepared. TCRdb re-called the PCR reads through MiXCR, storing one row per CDR3 protein. The sample lists nearly 250,000 distinct CDR3 sequences, less than 9% seen once, with roughly 5.8% in the top ten. The sample holds many counts of this clonotype. Its matching antigen is unknown. The CDR3 is 18 residues long. Trimming shortened V by 1 base and J by 3 bases, and 21 bases separated the two germline ends. CDR1 and CDR2 (germline): DFQATT, SNEGSKA (reference sequence). The chain is built from TRBV20-1 and TRBJ2-2; weak D call: TRBD1 (6 bases). The sample here was PBMCs, mostly from graft donor cells, taken 180 days after TCRalphabeta/CD19-depleted stem cell transplant. This sequence originates from a male patient aged 10 to 17 who had a stem cell transplant for acute lymphoblastic leukemia, so the T cells may come from the graft donor. The CDR3 sequence is CSARAPPRAGVYTGELFF. For the CDR3, the DNA is TGCAGTGCTAGAGCCCCTCCGAGGGCAGGGGTGTACACCGGGGAGCTGTTTTTT.